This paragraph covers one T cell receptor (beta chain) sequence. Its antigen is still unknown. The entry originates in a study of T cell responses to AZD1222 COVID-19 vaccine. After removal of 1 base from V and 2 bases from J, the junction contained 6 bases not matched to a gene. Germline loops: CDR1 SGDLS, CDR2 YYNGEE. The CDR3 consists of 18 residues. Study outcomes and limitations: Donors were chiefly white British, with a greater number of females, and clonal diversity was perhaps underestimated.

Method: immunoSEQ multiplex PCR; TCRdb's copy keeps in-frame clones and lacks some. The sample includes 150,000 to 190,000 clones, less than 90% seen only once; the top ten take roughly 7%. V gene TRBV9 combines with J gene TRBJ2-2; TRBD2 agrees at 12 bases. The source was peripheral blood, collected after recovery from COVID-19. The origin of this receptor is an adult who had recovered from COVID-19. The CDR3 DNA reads TGTGCCAGCAGCGTAACGCCTAGCGGGAGGGTCAACACCGGGGAGCTGTTTTTT. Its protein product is CASSVTPSGRVNTGELFF.